This T cell receptor (beta chain) comes out of a study of T cells after yellow fever vaccination. Findings and caveats of the study: Reappearance after the booster was observed for most primary-vaccination clones (96% CD4, approximately 90% CD8).

Trimming removed 4 bases from V and 12 bases from J, with 15 bases in between. CDR1 SGHAT and CDR2 FQNNGV come from the germline V gene. The CDR3 totals 12 residues. Remarks on this clonotype: Its cognate antigen is unknown.

Conversion of TCR transcripts into cDNA relied on 5'RACE template switching, which added a universal primer site and UMIs. TCRdb ran MiXCR on the 5' RACE reads and lists one entry per CDR3 protein. The sample carries about 68,000 distinct CDR3 sequences, about 6.5% recorded once. The chain links TRBV11-2 to TRBJ1-1; the D gene is possibly TRBD1 (6 bases). This TCR was sampled from a young man who received the YFV17D yellow fever vaccine. Source: CD8+ T cells sorted from PBMCs, taken 45 days after the first yellow fever vaccination. The CDR3 DNA is TGTGCCAGCAGCTCAATCTCAGGGGTAACTTTCTTT. Its protein product is CASSSISGVTFF.